The sequence of this T cell receptor (beta chain) was determined in a study of OX40 agonist ivuxolimab in advanced cancers. Turning to the study itself: Males comprised around 80% of the group, whose mean age was about 61 years (range roughly 20 to 85).

The CDR3 contains 15 residues. Trimming left V 0 bases short and J 4 bases short, with 12 bases between. The germline V gene has CDR1 LGHNA and CDR2 YSLEER. As regards this clone: Its antigen remains unidentified.

Sequencing used immunoSEQ multiplex PCR; TCRdb keeps in-frame clones, though not all of them. The repertoire consists of over 70,000 clones, with more than 85% occurring once and the leading ten covering 13% to 15%. Overall study results and limits: Low normalized T-cell clonal expansion was additionally recorded for some nonresponders. At 0.1 to 3.0 mg/kg and by week 6, CD4+ and CD8+ T cells in the blood had expanded clonally.

The sequenced sample was CD4+ or CD8+ T cells sorted from blood, obtained in a trial of the OX40 agonist ivuxolimab. The TCR originated in an adult with an advanced solid tumor such as melanoma, head and neck, liver or kidney cancer. The rearrangement links TRBV4-3 to TRBJ1-2; no reliable D call. This chain's CDR3 is CASSQEYSLGYGYTF. DNA for the CDR3: TGCGCCAGCAGCCAAGAATATAGCCTGGGCTATGGCTACACCTTC.